The 25 T cell receptor beta chains listed next were all sequenced from one sample in a study of blood T cell repertoires in COVID-19. Sequenced by immunoSEQ multiplex PCR; TCRdb stores in-frame clones only, minus some. The sample shows roughly 86,000 clones, around 85% of them seen only once. The sample comprised peripheral blood. The receptors derive from a woman of 80 years or more with COVID-19, enrolled during active disease.

V is TRBV24-1 and J is TRBJ1-2; D is unresolved. Germline V gene data show CDR1 as KGHDR and CDR2 as SFDVKD. Deletions cut 0 bases from V and 1 base from J, with 5 bases between. CDR3 length: 14 amino acids. The CDR3 coding sequence is TGTGCCACCAGTGATTTGCCCGGTAACTATGGCTACACCTTC. It encodes CATSDLPGNYGYTF.

This chain connects TRBV28 to TRBJ2-2; TRBD1 aligns across 7 bases. This CDR3 is 19 amino acids long. The ends lost 3 bases at V and 5 bases at J; junction bases unmatched: 18. Looked up from germline, CDR1 is MDHEN and CDR2 is SYDVKM. The CDR3, as DNA: TGTGCCAGCAGTTTTAGGGGATACCTACCGGGACAGCTTACCGGGGAGCTGTTTTTT. It codes for CASSFRGYLPGQLTGELFF.

The chain links TRBV5-1 to TRBJ2-2; 7 nucleotides align to TRBD2. Germline trimming cut 4 bases from V and 5 bases from J; bases unmatched to any gene: 5. The CDR3 is made up of 14 amino acids. Germline V gene data show CDR1 as SGHRS and CDR2 as YFSETQ. The CDR3 DNA sequence: TGCGCCAGCAGCCGAATCGGGGGGACCGGGGAGCTGTTTTTT. Translating gives CASSRIGGTGELFF. The full variable domain, its missing parts supplied by reference TRBV5-1 and TRBJ2-2, is KAGVTQTPRYLIKTRGQQVTLSCSPISGHRSVSWYQQTPGQGLQFLFEYFSETQRNKGNFPGRFSGRQFSNSRSEMNVSTLELGDSALYLCASSRIGGTGELFFGEGSRLTVL.

The chain combines TRBV5-6 with TRBJ2-1, with D perhaps TRBD1 (5 bases). CDR3 length: 16 residues. V lost 4 bases and J 2 bases, leaving 16 bases between the germline ends. The V gene's germline CDR1 is SGHDT and CDR2 YYEEEE. The CDR3 loop reads CASSRPRQGPYNEQFF. The CDR3 nucleotides are TGTGCCAGCAGCCGTCCCCGGCAGGGCCCCTACAATGAGCAGTTCTTC.

The chain has TRBV6-5 and TRBJ1-2, with TRBD1 as a possible D gene (5 bases). V was pared by 4 bases and J by 4 bases, with 10 bases between. Germline CDR1 and CDR2: MNHEY and SVGAGI. CDR3 size: 13 residues. The CDR3 region is CASSLPGSYGYTF. Here the CDR3 DNA reads TGTGCCAGCAGTTTGCCAGGGTCCTATGGCTACACCTTC.

CDR3 DNA sequence: TGTGCCAGCAGAAATAGCGGGGGAAGCACAGATACGCAGTATTTT. Its translation is CASRNSGGSTDTQYF. The V call is TRBV6-6, the J call TRBJ2-3, with 9 bases lining up with TRBD2. V shed 6 bases and J 0 bases; nucleotides not matched to a gene: 4. Germline lookup yields CDR1 MNHNY and CDR2 SVGAGI (reference sequence). CDR3 length: 15 amino acids.

The CDR3: CASTVRDTQYF. The CDR3 DNA reads as TGTGCCAGCACGGTCCGGGATACGCAGTATTTT. This chain connects TRBV28 to TRBJ2-3; no definite D call. Germline V CDR1 and CDR2: MDHEN, SYDVKM. The V end lost 7 bases, the J end lost 6 bases, and 8 bases lay between the germline ends. The CDR3 has 11 amino acids.

The chain is built from TRBV12-3 or TRBV12-4 and TRBJ2-7, with D possibly being TRBD2 (5 bases). This CDR3 comprises 12 residues. V dropped 5 bases and J dropped 7 bases, with 12 bases sitting between them. The DNA for the CDR3 is TGTGCCAGCAGTATCTTGCGAGGGGAGCAGTACTTC. Amino acids: CASSILRGEQYF.

This sequence joins TRBV27 and TRBJ1-6; 9 positions agree with TRBD1. The CDR3 is 18 residues long. Germline trimming cut 5 bases from V and 7 bases from J; bases unmatched to any gene: 15. The V gene's germline CDR1 is MNHEY and CDR2 SMNVEV (reference sequence). CDR3: CASSNDRGLILRNSPLHF. The CDR3 DNA sequence: TGTGCCAGCAGTAACGACAGGGGGTTAATTTTACGGAATTCACCCCTCCACTTT.

This chain connects TRBV29-1 to TRBJ2-7, with 9 bases lining up with TRBD2. Germline V lookup: CDR1 SQVTM, CDR2 ANQGSEA. V dropped 3 bases and J dropped 5; count of bases not matched to a gene: 5. The CDR3 length is 13 residues. In nucleotides, the CDR3 is TGCAGCGTTGATGGGGTAGCGGGAGACGAGCAGTACTTC. Amino acid sequence: CSVDGVAGDEQYF.

This clone came up a few times. This chain uses TRBV5-4 with TRBJ1-1; D may be TRBD1 (6 bases). The length of the CDR3 is 12 residues. Germline values: CDR1 SGHNT, CDR2 YYREEE (reference sequence). Deletions cut 8 bases from V and 10 bases from J, with 18 bases between. The chain's CDR3 is CASPIRGPRAFF. For the CDR3, the DNA is TGTGCCAGTCCGATCAGGGGACCCCGAGCTTTCTTT.

The chain has TRBV12-3 or TRBV12-4 and TRBJ2-7, with a weak D call TRBD1 (5 bases). V shed 3 bases and J shed 1 base, with 7 bases lying between them. The CDR3 has 13 residues. The CDR3 DNA reads TGTGCCAGCAGTTTTCAGGGTTCCTACGAGCAGTACTTC. This sequence encodes CASSFQGSYEQYF.

This clone was seen a few times. The genes are TRBV11-1 and TRBJ2-1, with 8 bases matching TRBD2. The CDR3 is made up of 16 amino acids. The germline V gene encodes CDR1 SGHAT and CDR2 FQDESV (reference sequence). With V trimmed by 5 bases and J by 0 bases, 6 bases remained unmatched. In nucleotides, the CDR3 is TGTGCCAGCAGCCAGCGGGGGTGGATCTCCTACAATGAGCAGTTCTTC. Translating it yields CASSQRGWISYNEQFF.

In DNA form, the CDR3 reads TGTGCCAGCAGCTTAGAAGGGGGCCATCAGCCCCAGCATTTT. Encoded protein: CASSLEGGHQPQHF. This chain joins TRBV7-2 and TRBJ1-5; TRBD1 matches at 7 bases. After removal of 1 base from V and 5 bases from J, the junction contained 2 bases not matched to a gene. CDR3 size: 14 residues. The germline V gene has CDR1 SGHTA and CDR2 FQGNSA.

In its sample, this clone was seen a few times. CDR3 bases: TGTGCCAGCAGCTTTGGGATGCCTAGGGGCGGGGAGCTGTTTTTT. This encodes CASSFGMPRGGELFF. The chain recombines TRBV7-8 with TRBJ2-2; tentatively, D is TRBD1 (5 bases). The CDR3 is 15 residues long. V was clipped by 3 bases and J by 7 bases, with 15 bases between them. Germline assignment: CDR1 SGHVS and CDR2 FQNEAQ.

The chain recombines TRBV20-1 with TRBJ2-7; no reliable D call. V lost 6 bases to trimming and J lost 4 bases, with 7 bases between them. Germline CDR1 is DFQATT and CDR2 is SNEGSKA (reference sequence). This CDR3 has 10 residues. The CDR3 region has the DNA TGCAGTGCGGAGAGTTACGAGCAGTACTTC. It codes for CSAESYEQYF.

J is TRBJ2-7 and V is TRBV18; maybe TRBD1 (6 bases). Germline CDR1 reads KGHSH; CDR2 reads LQKENI. Trimming removed 3 bases at V and 2 bases at J, with 14 bases between. CDR3 length: 15 amino acids. CDR3 sequence reads: CASSPPATGTYEQYF. CDR3 sequence (DNA): TGTGCCAGCTCACCCCCCGCGACAGGAACCTACGAGCAGTACTTC.

This chain uses TRBV5-4 with TRBJ2-1; 7 bases align to TRBD2. The V gene's germline CDR1 is SGHNT and CDR2 YYREEE (reference sequence). CDR3 length: 13 amino acids. The junction had 6 bases not matched to a gene; V was cut back by 7 bases and J by 5 bases. Written as DNA, the CDR3 is TGTGCCAGCTTTCGGGGGAGGGACAATGAGCAGTTCTTC. Translating it yields CASFRGRDNEQFF.

The rearrangement links TRBV6-5 to TRBJ2-7; TRBD2 might be the D (5 bases). This CDR3 region has 14 residues. With 0 bases removed from V and 6 bases from J, the gap between germline ends came to 12 bases. The germline V gene encodes CDR1 MNHEY and CDR2 SVGAGI. CDR3 in amino acids: CASSYSQRAGEQYF. CDR3 DNA sequence: TGTGCCAGCAGTTACTCGCAGAGGGCGGGCGAGCAGTACTTC.

This clone has a single count. The rearrangement links TRBV10-3 to TRBJ2-3; 13 bases align to TRBD2. Germline V gives CDR1 ENHRY, CDR2 SYGVKD. V shed 10 bases and J 3 bases; nucleotides not matched to a gene: 13. The CDR3 has 17 amino acids. CDR3 protein: CATGLAGVLGITDTQYF. The CDR3, as DNA: TGTGCCACCGGACTAGCGGGGGTCCTAGGCATTACAGATACGCAGTATTTT.

The rearrangement links TRBV7-9 to TRBJ1-2; a possible D gene is TRBD1 (6 bases). V lost 5 bases to trimming and J lost 3 bases, with 10 bases between them. The germline CDR1 and CDR2 sequences are SEHNR and FQNEAQ (reference sequence). The CDR3 length is 13 residues. In DNA, the CDR3 is TGTGCCAGCAGCGCAACAGGGTACTATGGCTACACCTTC. It codes for CASSATGYYGYTF.

This chain links TRBV5-6 with TRBJ2-5; D is uncertain. Germline V gene data show CDR1 as SGHDT and CDR2 as YYEEEE. The CDR3 sequence is 11 residues long. Trimming removed 3 bases at V and 9 bases at J, with 9 bases between. The CDR3 nucleotides are TGTGCCAGCAGCTCAGGAACGGCCCAGTACTTC. Its protein product is CASSSGTAQYF.

The chain combines TRBV10-3 with TRBJ1-2; D not resolved. V lost 1 base to trimming and J lost 1 base, with 7 bases between them. Germline V gene lookup returns CDR1 ENHRY and CDR2 SYGVKD. The CDR3 covers 14 residues. In DNA form, the CDR3 reads TGTGCCATCAGTGAGTGGCGGGTTAACTATGGCTACACCTTC. It is translated as CAISEWRVNYGYTF.

This chain uses TRBV11-2 with TRBJ2-1, with a tentative D call TRBD1 (6 bases). V was shortened by 5 bases and J by 10 bases, with 18 bases between the two germline ends. The CDR3 runs 14 residues. Germline CDR1 SGHAT, CDR2 FQNNGV. CDR3 residues: CASSRITGRQEQFF. In DNA, the CDR3 is TGTGCCAGCAGCCGAATAACAGGGCGCCAAGAGCAGTTCTTC.

This clone was seen more than once but under ten times. The chain is built from TRBV27 and TRBJ2-7; D is perhaps TRBD2 (6 bases). This CDR3 is 17 amino acids long. Trimming removed 6 bases at V and 3 bases at J, with 24 bases between. Germline V gives CDR1 MNHEY, CDR2 SMNVEV (reference sequence). This chain's CDR3 is CASRRAGFGGDIYEQYF. The DNA for the CDR3 is TGTGCCAGCAGAAGGGCGGGGTTTGGCGGGGATATCTACGAGCAGTACTTC.